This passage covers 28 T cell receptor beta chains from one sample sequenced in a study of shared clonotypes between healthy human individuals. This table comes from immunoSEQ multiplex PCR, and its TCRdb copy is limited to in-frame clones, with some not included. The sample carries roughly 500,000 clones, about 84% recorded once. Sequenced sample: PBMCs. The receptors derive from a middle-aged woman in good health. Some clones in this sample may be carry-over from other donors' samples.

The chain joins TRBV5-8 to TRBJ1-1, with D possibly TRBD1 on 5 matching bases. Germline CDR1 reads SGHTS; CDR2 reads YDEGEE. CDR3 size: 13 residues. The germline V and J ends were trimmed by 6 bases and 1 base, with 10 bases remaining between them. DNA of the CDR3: TGTGCCAGCAACCGACAGAGGAACACTGAAGCTTTCTTT. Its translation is CASNRQRNTEAFF.

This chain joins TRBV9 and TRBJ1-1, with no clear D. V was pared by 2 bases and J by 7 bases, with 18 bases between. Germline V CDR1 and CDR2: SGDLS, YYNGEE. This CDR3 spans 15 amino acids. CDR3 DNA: TGTGCCAGCAGCGTCGACCCGAGACAAACGGATGAAGCTTTCTTT. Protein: CASSVDPRQTDEAFF.

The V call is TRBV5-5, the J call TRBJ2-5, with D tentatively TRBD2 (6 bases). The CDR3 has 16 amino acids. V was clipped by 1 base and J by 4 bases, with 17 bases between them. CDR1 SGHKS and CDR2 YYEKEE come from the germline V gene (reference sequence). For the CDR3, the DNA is TGTGCCAGCAGCTTGATGGAGTCTGAGGGAGGAGAGACCCAGTACTTC. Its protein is CASSLMESEGGETQYF.

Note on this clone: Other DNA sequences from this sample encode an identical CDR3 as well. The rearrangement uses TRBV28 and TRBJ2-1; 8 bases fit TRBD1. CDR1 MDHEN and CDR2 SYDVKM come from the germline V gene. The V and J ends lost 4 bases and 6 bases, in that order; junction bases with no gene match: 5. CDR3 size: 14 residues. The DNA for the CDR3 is TGTGCCAGCAGTTCAGGACAGGGTGGCAATGAGCAGTTCTTC. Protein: CASSSGQGGNEQFF. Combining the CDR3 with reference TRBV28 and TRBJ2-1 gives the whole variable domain DVKVTQSSRYLVKRTGEKVFLECVQDMDHENMFWYRQDPGLGLRLIYFSYDVKMKEKGDIPEGYSVSREKKERFSLILESASTNQTSMYLCASSSGQGGNEQFFGPGTRLTVL.

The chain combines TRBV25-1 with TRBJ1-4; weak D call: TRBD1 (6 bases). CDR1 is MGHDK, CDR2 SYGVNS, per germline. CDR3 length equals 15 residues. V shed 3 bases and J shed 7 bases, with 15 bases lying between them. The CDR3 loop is CASSDHRAGSEKLFF. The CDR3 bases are TGTGCCAGCAGTGACCACAGGGCTGGTAGTGAAAAACTGTTTTTT.

The CDR3 DNA reads as TGCAGCGTAAAAGCGGCCGCTAGCTCCTACAATGAGCAGTTCTTC. It is translated as CSVKAAASSYNEQFF. The chain joins TRBV29-1 to TRBJ2-1, with D perhaps matching TRBD2 (5 bases). V was clipped by 6 bases and J by 0 bases, with 15 bases between them. Germline-derived CDR1 and CDR2 are SQVTM and ANQGSEA. The CDR3 extends over 15 amino acids.

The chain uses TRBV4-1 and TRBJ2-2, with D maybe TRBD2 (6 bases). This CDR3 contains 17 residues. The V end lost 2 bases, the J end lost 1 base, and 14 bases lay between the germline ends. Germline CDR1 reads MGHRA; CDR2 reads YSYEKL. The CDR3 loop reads CASSQLPGTQNTGELFF. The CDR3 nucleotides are TGCGCCAGCAGCCAACTACCCGGGACTCAGAACACCGGGGAGCTGTTTTTT.

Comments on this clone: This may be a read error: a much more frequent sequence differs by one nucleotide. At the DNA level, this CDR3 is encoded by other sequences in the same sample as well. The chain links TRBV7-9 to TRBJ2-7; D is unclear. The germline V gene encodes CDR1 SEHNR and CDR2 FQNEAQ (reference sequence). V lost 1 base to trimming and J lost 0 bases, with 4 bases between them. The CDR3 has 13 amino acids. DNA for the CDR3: TGTGCCAGCAGCTTAGGACTCTCCTACGAGCAGTACTTC. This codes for CASSLGLSYEQYF.

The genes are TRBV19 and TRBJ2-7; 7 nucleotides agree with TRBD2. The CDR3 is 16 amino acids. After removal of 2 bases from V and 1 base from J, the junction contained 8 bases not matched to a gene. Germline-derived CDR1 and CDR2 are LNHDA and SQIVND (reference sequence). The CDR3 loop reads CASSISGLGESYEQYF. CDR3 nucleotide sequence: TGTGCCAGTAGTATATCCGGACTAGGGGAATCCTACGAGCAGTACTTC.

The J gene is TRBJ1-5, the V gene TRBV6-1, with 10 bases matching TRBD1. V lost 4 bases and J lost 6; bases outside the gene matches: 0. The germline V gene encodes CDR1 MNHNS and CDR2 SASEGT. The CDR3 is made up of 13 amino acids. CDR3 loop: CASSGDRGQPQHF. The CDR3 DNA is TGTGCCAGCAGTGGGGACAGGGGTCAGCCCCAGCATTTT.

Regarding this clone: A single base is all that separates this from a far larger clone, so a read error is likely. CDR3 sequence: CASEGSAGQTTEAFF. Written as DNA, the CDR3 is TGTGCCAGCGAAGGGAGCGCTGGACAGACCACTGAAGCTTTCTTT. The chain is built from TRBV18 and TRBJ1-1, with D perhaps matching TRBD1 (6 bases). The CDR3 is 15 residues long. Germline V CDR1 and CDR2: KGHSH, LQKENI. V dropped 8 bases and J dropped 4 bases, with 20 bases sitting between them.

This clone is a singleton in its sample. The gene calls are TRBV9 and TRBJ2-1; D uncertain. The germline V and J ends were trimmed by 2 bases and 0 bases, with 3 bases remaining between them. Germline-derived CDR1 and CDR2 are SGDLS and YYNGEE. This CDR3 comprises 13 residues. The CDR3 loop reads CASSVHSYNEQFF. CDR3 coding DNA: TGTGCCAGCAGCGTCCACTCCTACAATGAGCAGTTCTTC.

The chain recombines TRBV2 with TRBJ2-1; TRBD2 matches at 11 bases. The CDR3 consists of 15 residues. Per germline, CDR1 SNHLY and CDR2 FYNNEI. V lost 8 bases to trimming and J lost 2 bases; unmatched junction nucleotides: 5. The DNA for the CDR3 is TGTGCCAGCGAATTGACTAGCGGGACCTACAATGAGCAGTTCTTC. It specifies CASELTSGTYNEQFF.

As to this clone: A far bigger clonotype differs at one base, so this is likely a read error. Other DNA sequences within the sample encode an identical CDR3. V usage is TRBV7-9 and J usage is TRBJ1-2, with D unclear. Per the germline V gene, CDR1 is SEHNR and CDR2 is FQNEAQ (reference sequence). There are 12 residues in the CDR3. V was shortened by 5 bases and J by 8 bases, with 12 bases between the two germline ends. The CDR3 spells CASSRDSIGYTF. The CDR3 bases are TGTGCCAGCAGCCGAGATAGTATCGGCTACACCTTC. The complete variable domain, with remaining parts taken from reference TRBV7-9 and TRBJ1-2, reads DTGVSQNPRHKITKRGQNVTFRCDPISEHNRLYWYRQTLGQGPEFLTYFQNEAQLEKSRLLSDRFSAERPKGSFSTLEIQRTEQGDSAMYLCASSRDSIGYTFGSGTRLTVV.

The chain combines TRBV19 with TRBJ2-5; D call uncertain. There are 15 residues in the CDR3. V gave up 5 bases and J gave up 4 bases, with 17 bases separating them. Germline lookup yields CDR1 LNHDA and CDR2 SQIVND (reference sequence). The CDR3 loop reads CASSSRAGGGETQYF. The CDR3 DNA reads TGTGCCAGTAGTTCCCGGGCAGGTGGTGGAGAGACCCAGTACTTC.

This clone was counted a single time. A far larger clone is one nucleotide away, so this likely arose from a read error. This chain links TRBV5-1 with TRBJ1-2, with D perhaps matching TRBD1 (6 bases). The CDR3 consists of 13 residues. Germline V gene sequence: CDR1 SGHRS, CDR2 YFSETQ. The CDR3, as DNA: TGCACCAGCGGGGCAGGGGATAACTATGGCTACACCTTC. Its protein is CTSGAGDNYGYTF.

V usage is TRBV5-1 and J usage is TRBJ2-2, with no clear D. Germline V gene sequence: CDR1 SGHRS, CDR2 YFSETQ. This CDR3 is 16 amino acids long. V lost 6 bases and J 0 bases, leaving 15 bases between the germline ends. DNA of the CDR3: TGCGCCAGCACCTGGACCGCCACTCCGAACACCGGGGAGCTGTTTTTT. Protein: CASTWTATPNTGELFF.

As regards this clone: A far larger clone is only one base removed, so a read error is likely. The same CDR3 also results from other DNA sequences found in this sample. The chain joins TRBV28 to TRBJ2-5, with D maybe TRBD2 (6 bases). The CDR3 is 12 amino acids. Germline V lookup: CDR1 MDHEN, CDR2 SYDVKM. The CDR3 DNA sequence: TGTGCTAGCACGGGAGATCGAGAGACCCAGTACTTC. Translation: CASTGDRETQYF.

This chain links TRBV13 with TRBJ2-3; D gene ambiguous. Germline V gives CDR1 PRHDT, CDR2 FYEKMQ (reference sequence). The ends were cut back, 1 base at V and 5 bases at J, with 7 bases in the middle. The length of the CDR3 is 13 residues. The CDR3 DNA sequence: TGTGCCAGCAGCTTAGCTAGGGTAGATACGCAGTATTTT. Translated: CASSLARVDTQYF.

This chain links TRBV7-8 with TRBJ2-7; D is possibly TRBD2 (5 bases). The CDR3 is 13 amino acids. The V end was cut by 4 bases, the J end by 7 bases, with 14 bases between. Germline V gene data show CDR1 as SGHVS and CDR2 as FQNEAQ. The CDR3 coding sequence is TGTGCCAGCAGCTCGCCCGGGGTGGGAGAGCAGTACTTC. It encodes CASSSPGVGEQYF.

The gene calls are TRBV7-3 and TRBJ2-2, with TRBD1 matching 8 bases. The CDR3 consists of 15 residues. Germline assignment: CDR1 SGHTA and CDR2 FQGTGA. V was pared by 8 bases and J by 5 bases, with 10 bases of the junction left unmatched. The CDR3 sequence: CASGQGTAGTGELFF. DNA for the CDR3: TGTGCCAGCGGACAGGGAACCGCGGGGACCGGGGAGCTGTTTTTT. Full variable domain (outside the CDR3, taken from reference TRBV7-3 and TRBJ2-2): GAGVSQTPSNKVTEKGKYVELRCDPISGHTALYWYRQSLGQGPEFLIYFQGTGAADDSGLPNDRFFAVRPEGSVSTLKIQRTERGDSAVYLCASGQGTAGTGELFFGEGSRLTVL.

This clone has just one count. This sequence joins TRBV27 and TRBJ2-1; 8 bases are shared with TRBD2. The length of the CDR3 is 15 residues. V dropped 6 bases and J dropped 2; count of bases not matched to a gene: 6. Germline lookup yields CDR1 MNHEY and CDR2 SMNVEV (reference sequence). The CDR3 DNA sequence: TGTGCCAGCAGCCGCGAGGGACTAGCCTACAATGAGCAGTTCTTC. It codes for CASSREGLAYNEQFF.

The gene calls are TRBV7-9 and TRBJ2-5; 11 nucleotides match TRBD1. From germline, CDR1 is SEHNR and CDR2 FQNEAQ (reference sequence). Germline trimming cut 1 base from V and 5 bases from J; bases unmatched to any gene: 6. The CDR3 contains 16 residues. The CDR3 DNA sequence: TGTGCCAGCAGCTTAGATCGGACAGGGGGCGGTGAGACCCAGTACTTC. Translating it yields CASSLDRTGGGETQYF.

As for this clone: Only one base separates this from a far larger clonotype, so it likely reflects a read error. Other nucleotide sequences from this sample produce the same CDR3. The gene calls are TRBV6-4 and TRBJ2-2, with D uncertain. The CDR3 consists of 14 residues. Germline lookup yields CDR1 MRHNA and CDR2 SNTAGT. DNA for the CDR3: TGTGCCAGCAGTGACTCCGGCGTGACCGGTGAGCTGTTTTTT. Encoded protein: CASSDSGVTGELFF.

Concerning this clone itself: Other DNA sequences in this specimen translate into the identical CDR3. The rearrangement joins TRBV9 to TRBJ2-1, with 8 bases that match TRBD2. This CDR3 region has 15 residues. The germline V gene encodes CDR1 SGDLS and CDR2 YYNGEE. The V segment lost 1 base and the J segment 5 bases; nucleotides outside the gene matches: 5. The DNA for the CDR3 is TGTGCCAGCAGCGTAAGCGGGAGCGGCAACAATGAGCAGTTCTTC. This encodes CASSVSGSGNNEQFF.

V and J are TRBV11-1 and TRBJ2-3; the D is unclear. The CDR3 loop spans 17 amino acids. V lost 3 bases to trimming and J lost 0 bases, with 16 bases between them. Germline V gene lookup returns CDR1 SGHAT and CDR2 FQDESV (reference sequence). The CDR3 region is CASSLRLSPLSTDTQYF. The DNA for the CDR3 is TGTGCCAGCAGCTTGAGGTTGTCACCTCTTAGCACAGATACGCAGTATTTT. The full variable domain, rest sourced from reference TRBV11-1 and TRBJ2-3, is EAEVAQSPRYKITEKSQAVAFWCDPISGHATLYWYRQILGQGPELLVQFQDESVVDDSQLPKDRFSAERLKGVDSTLKIQPAELGDSAMYLCASSLRLSPLSTDTQYFGPGTRLTVL.

This CDR3 is CASRDREHEAFF. DNA for the CDR3: TGTGCCAGCAGGGACAGGGAGCATGAAGCTTTCTTT. The V gene is TRBV6-6, the J gene TRBJ1-1; 8 bases match TRBD1. V lost 6 bases, J lost 7 bases, and 4 bases stayed unmatched. Germline CDR1 reads MNHNY; CDR2 reads SVGAGI (reference sequence). The length of the CDR3 is 12 residues.

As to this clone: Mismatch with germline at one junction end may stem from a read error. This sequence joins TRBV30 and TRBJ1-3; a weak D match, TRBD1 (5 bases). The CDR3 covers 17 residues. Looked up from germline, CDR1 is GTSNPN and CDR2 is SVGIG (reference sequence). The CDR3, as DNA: TGTGCCTGTAGTGCTAGGGGTCGGTATATCTCTGGAAACACCATATATTTT. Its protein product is CACSARGRYISGNTIYF. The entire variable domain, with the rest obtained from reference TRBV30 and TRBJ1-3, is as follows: SQTIHQWPATLVQPVGSPLSLECTVEGTSNPNLYWYRQAAGRGLQLLFYSVGIGQISSEVPQNLSASRPQDRQFILSSKKLLLSDSGFYLCACSARGRYISGNTIYFGEGSWLTVV.